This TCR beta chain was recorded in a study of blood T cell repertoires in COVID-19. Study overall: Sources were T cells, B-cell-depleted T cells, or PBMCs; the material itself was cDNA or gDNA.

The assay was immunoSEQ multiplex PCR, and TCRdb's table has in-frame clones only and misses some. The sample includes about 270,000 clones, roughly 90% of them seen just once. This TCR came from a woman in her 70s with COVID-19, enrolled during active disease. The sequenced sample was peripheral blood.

For the CDR3, the DNA is TGTGCCAGCAGCCCCAGGACTAGCGGGGGGTTCTCCTACAATGAGCAGTTCTTC. As protein: CASSPRTSGGFSYNEQFF. The chain uses TRBV11-2 and TRBJ2-1, with 14 positions matching TRBD2. This CDR3 region has 18 residues. The junction had 6 bases not matched to a gene; V was cut back by 5 bases and J by 0 bases. Germline V CDR1 and CDR2: SGHAT, FQNNGV.